The 8 T cell receptor beta chains in this list originate from one sample, sequenced in a study of OX40 agonist ivuxolimab in advanced cancers. Sequencing used immunoSEQ multiplex PCR; TCRdb keeps in-frame clones, though not all of them. This table has 55,000 to 80,000 clones, roughly 81% appearing once. This sample comprised CD4+ or CD8+ T cells sorted from blood, obtained in a trial of the OX40 agonist ivuxolimab. These receptors were collected from an adult with an advanced solid tumor such as melanoma, head and neck, liver or kidney cancer.

This rearrangement joins TRBV7-9 to TRBJ2-7; 10 bases match TRBD1. CDR3 length: 15 residues. With 3 bases clipped from V and 6 bases from J, the junction kept 8 bases outside the gene matches. The germline gives CDR1 SEHNR, CDR2 FQNEAQ (reference sequence). The CDR3 coding sequence is TGTGCCAGCAGCTTTCCGGGACAGGGGCGAGGCGAGCAGTACTTC. It yields the protein CASSFPGQGRGEQYF.

The V gene is TRBV7-3, the J gene TRBJ2-1; D remains unclear. Trimming pared 1 base from V and 13 bases from J, leaving 11 bases between. CDR3 size: 12 residues. Germline CDR1 reads SGHTA; CDR2 reads FQGTGA. This CDR3 reads CASSLMGEDQFF. CDR3 nucleotides: TGTGCCAGCAGCTTAATGGGTGAAGATCAGTTCTTC.

The chain has TRBV6-4 and TRBJ2-2; the D is unclear. CDR1 is MRHNA and CDR2 is SNTAGT in the germline V gene. With 0 bases removed from V and 4 bases from J, the gap between germline ends came to 6 bases. CDR3 length: 14 residues. CDR3 in amino acids: CASSDSLGTGELFF. The CDR3 bases are TGTGCCAGCAGTGACTCGCTAGGCACCGGGGAGCTGTTTTTT.

The rearrangement joins TRBV19 to TRBJ1-6, with TRBD1 identical over 7 bases. The CDR3 has 16 amino acids. Germline CDR1 LNHDA, CDR2 SQIVND (reference sequence). After removal of 5 bases from V and 6 bases from J, the junction contained 10 bases not matched to a gene. The CDR3: CASSPNRQGGNSPLHF. The CDR3 DNA is TGTGCCAGTAGTCCGAATCGACAGGGTGGTAATTCACCCCTCCACTTT.

The genes are TRBV6-4 and TRBJ2-3; 10 bases map to TRBD2. With V trimmed by 3 bases and J by 6 bases, 6 bases remained unmatched. The CDR3 spans 15 residues. Germline V gene lookup returns CDR1 MRHNA and CDR2 SNTAGT. CDR3 nucleotide sequence: TGTGCCAGCAGTGAAGGAGCGGGGGGGCCGGATACGCAGTATTTT. This gives the protein CASSEGAGGPDTQYF.

The gene calls are TRBV7-9 and TRBJ2-7; 9 bases align to TRBD1. This CDR3 contains 14 residues. V was pared by 5 bases and J by 5 bases, with 7 bases of the junction left unmatched. From germline, CDR1 is SEHNR and CDR2 FQNEAQ (reference sequence). CDR3 in amino acids: CASSPGTGFNEQYF. The CDR3 DNA follows: TGTGCCAGCAGCCCCGGGACAGGGTTCAACGAGCAGTACTTC. The complete variable domain, with remaining parts taken from reference TRBV7-9 and TRBJ2-7, reads DTGVSQNPRHKITKRGQNVTFRCDPISEHNRLYWYRQTLGQGPEFLTYFQNEAQLEKSRLLSDRFSAERPKGSFSTLEIQRTEQGDSAMYLCASSPGTGFNEQYFGPGTRLTVT.

This clone was seen a handful of times. This chain links TRBV11-3 with TRBJ1-3; weak D call: TRBD1 (6 bases). CDR1 SGHNT and CDR2 YENEEA come from the germline V gene. V was cut by 5 bases and J by 3 bases, with 8 bases left in between. This CDR3 spans 13 amino acids. The CDR3 bases are TGTGCCAGCAGCCCGACAGGTGGAAACACCATATATTTT. It specifies CASSPTGGNTIYF.

The chain employs TRBV11-3 and TRBJ2-7; TRBD1 might be the D (6 bases). CDR1 and CDR2 from the germline V gene are SGHNT and YENEEA. The CDR3 extends over 16 amino acids. Deletions cut 4 bases from V and 9 bases from J, with 25 bases between. For the CDR3, the DNA is TGTGCCAGCAGCTCCCAACCCGGGACACCCTCCAAGGGGCAGTACTTC. It yields the protein CASSSQPGTPSKGQYF.